This is a list of T cell receptor beta chains from one sample in a study of cytomegalovirus exposure and HLA in healthy donors. The method was immunoSEQ multiplex PCR; TCRdb's version includes in-frame clones alone and lacks a portion of them. The sample carries about 160,000 clones, 75% to 90% recorded once. The sample was PBMCs. Receptors were obtained from a male donor in good health and CMV-seropositive. Each CDR3 is given with its conserved first and last residue. Fields, in order: J gene, V gene, D gene, CDR3 length, clone size, CDR3 protein, CDR3 DNA. D genes are given only for firm matches. For some rows the clone size is stated as once, few or many, or as a class when expanded; others skip it.

>TRBJ2-1|TRBV5-1|TRBD1|17|-
CASSSLTGTGISNEQFF
TGCGCCAGCAGCTCGTTGACCGGGACAGGGATCAGCAATGAGCAGTTCTTC
>TRBJ2-5|TRBV9|TRBD2|15|-
CASSVATGGGETQYF
TGTGCCAGCAGCGTAGCCACGGGAGGCGGCGAGACCCAGTACTTC
>TRBJ2-5|TRBV18|TRBD2|16|-
CASSPLLAGGLETQYF
TGTGCCAGCTCACCGTTACTAGCGGGAGGGTTGGAGACCCAGTACTTC
>TRBJ2-2|TRBV6-1|-|13|-
CASRSGDTGELFF
TGTGCCAGCCGCTCAGGGGACACCGGGGAGCTGTTTTTT
>TRBJ2-5|TRBV21-1|-|12|-
CASSPQVETQYF
TGTGCCAGCAGCCCCCAGGTGGAGACCCAGTACTTC
>TRBJ2-2|TRBV18|-|15|-
CASSPGDRSTGELFF
TGTGCCAGCTCACCGGGCGACCGAAGCACCGGGGAGCTGTTTTTT
>TRBJ2-5|TRBV11-3|-|14|-
CASRLAPSRGTQYF
TGTGCCAGCAGACTAGCTCCGTCACGGGGGACCCAGTACTTC
>TRBJ2-2|TRBV16|-|15|-
CASSQSRLVTGELFF
TGTGCCAGCAGCCAATCGAGGCTAGTCACCGGGGAGCTGTTTTTT
>TRBJ1-2|TRBV2|TRBD1|12|-
CARTGDRYGYTF
TGTGCTAGGACAGGGGACCGCTATGGCTACACCTTC
>TRBJ1-4|TRBV30|TRBD1|16|-
CAWSRGTGVTNEKLFF
TGTGCCTGGAGTAGGGGGACAGGGGTAACTAATGAAAAACTGTTTTTT
>TRBJ2-5|TRBV4-1|-|16|-
CASSQLAPTAQETQYF
TGCGCCAGCAGCCAACTGGCCCCTACAGCTCAAGAGACCCAGTACTTC
>TRBJ2-2|TRBV7-2|TRBD2|15|once
CASSSGGGVSGELFF
TGTGCCAGCAGCAGCGGGGGGGGCGTATCCGGGGAGCTGTTTTTT
>TRBJ2-1|TRBV13|TRBD1|16|once
CASSAPQGAWSNEQFF
TGTGCCAGCAGCGCCCCACAGGGGGCCTGGTCCAATGAGCAGTTCTTC
>TRBJ2-1|TRBV27|TRBD1|16|-
CASSALQGAKNNEQFF
TGTGCCAGCAGTGCGCTCCAGGGGGCGAAGAACAATGAGCAGTTCTTC
>TRBJ1-1|TRBV5-8|TRBD1|16|-
CASSLSRRDRDSEAFF
TGTGCCAGCAGCTTATCGAGACGGGACAGGGACTCTGAAGCTTTCTTT
>TRBJ1-4|TRBV19|TRBD1|15|once
CASSLGRDSNEKLFF
TGTGCCAGTAGTTTGGGCCGGGACAGTAATGAAAAACTGTTTTTT
>TRBJ2-4|TRBV27|TRBD1|16|-
CASSNTGGATKNIQYF
TGTGCCAGCAGTAATACAGGGGGCGCGACCAAAAACATTCAGTACTTC
>TRBJ1-2|TRBV6-5|-|15|few
CASSPGQRPNYGYTF
TGTGCCAGCAGCCCCGGACAGAGACCTAACTATGGCTACACCTTC
>TRBJ1-2|TRBV7-2|TRBD1|14|-
CASSLVVGGDGYTF
TGTGCCAGCAGCTTAGTGGTAGGGGGCGATGGCTACACCTTC
>TRBJ2-2|TRBV7-9|-|12|few
CASSEEFGELFF
TGTGCCAGCAGCGAGGAATTCGGGGAGCTGTTTTTT
>TRBJ1-6|TRBV6-1|TRBD1|19|-
CASSEGGQALSSYNSPLHF
TGTGCCAGCAGTGAAGGGGGACAGGCCCTTAGCTCCTATAATTCACCCCTCCACTTT
>TRBJ1-2|TRBV27|TRBD1|15|-
CASRQGTGVPYGYTF
TGTGCCAGCAGACAGGGGACAGGGGTCCCTTATGGCTACACCTTC
>TRBJ2-7|TRBV11-2|-|14|once
CASSLVQGSYEQYF
TGTGCCAGCAGCTTAGTACAGGGCTCCTACGAGCAGTACTTC
>TRBJ1-2|TRBV10-3|-|12|-
CAIRIDSAGYTF
TGTGCCATCAGAATCGACAGTGCCGGCTACACCTTC
>TRBJ2-7|TRBV27|-|13|-
CASSLGPRGEQYF
TGTGCCAGCAGTTTGGGACCCAGGGGCGAGCAGTACTTC
>TRBJ2-3|TRBV20-1|-|11|-
CSARALDTQYF
TGCAGTGCTAGAGCCTTGGATACGCAGTATTTT
>TRBJ2-3|TRBV27|-|15|-
CASSLRETGADTQYF
TGTGCCAGCAGTTTACGGGAGACGGGTGCAGATACGCAGTATTTT
>TRBJ1-3|TRBV10-3|-|14|few
CAISDGSSGNTIYF
TGTGCCATCAGTGACGGTAGCTCTGGAAACACCATATATTTT
>TRBJ2-1|TRBV7-6|-|17|once
CASSLGFQGNSYNEQFF
TGTGCCAGCAGCTTAGGGTTCCAGGGGAACTCCTACAATGAGCAGTTCTTC